The present T cell receptor (beta chain) was sequenced within a study of early T cells in non-severe SARS-CoV-2 infection. Study findings and constraints: Sequences matched to VDJdb favored anti-spike CD8 responses, while private and CD4 specificities were missed.

As for this clonotype: Its antigen remains unknown.

CDR3 length: 12 residues. The germline V and J ends were trimmed by 8 bases and 10 bases, with 12 bases remaining between them. Germline CDR1 and CDR2: SGHVS and FNYEAQ. As part of library construction, unique molecular identifiers were attached to individual cDNA molecules. TCRdb fed the 5' RACE reads into MiXCR, producing one record per CDR3 protein. The sample has roughly 26,000 distinct CDR3 sequences, roughly 4.1% seen once; the top ten hold 6% to 6.5%. The sequencing input was whole blood. The V gene is TRBV7-6, the J gene TRBJ1-6; possible D gene TRBD1, 6 bases. The origin of this receptor is an adult who was a healthcare worker with PCR-confirmed SARS-CoV-2 infection or an uninfected control (not recorded which). CDR3 coding DNA: TGTGCCAGCTCCCGGGGGCGATCACCCCTCCACTTT. Protein: CASSRGRSPLHF.